A single sample gave rise to the 9 T cell receptor beta chains below, sequenced in a study of PD-L1 blockade in urothelial cancer. Time point here: peripheral blood 6 weeks after treatment start. Generated by immunoSEQ multiplex PCR, the TCRdb table keeps only in-frame clones and is missing some. The data contain more than 90,000 clones, approximately 89% of them singletons. The sample consisted of PBMCs, taken around atezolizumab (anti-PD-L1) treatment. The receptors originated from a man aged 55 to 70 with urothelial cancer.

The CDR3 here is CASSDTAGGPGDTQYF. CDR3 DNA sequence: TGTGCCAGCAGCGACACGGCGGGAGGGCCCGGAGATACGCAGTATTTT. This chain uses TRBV6-6 with TRBJ2-3; 9 bases agree with TRBD2. J lost 5 bases, V lost 6 bases, and 12 bases had no gene match. The CDR3 loop spans 16 amino acids. Germline V gives CDR1 MNHNY, CDR2 SVGAGI (reference sequence).

J is TRBJ1-2 and V is TRBV10-3, with 7 bases identical to TRBD1. The germline V gene has CDR1 ENHRY and CDR2 SYGVKD. The J segment lost 5 bases and the V segment lost 2 bases, leaving 2 bases of the junction unmatched. The CDR3 totals 13 residues. CDR3 nucleotides: TGTGCCATCAGTGAGGTCAGGGGGTATGGCTACACCTTC. This encodes CAISEVRGYGYTF.

CDR3 nucleotides: TGTGCCAGCTCACCACCGGGACAGGTTACCTCTGGAAACACCATATATTTT. Its translation is CASSPPGQVTSGNTIYF. The rearrangement joins TRBV18 to TRBJ1-3; 8 positions match TRBD1. This CDR3 contains 17 residues. Germline V gene sequence: CDR1 KGHSH, CDR2 LQKENI. After removal of 0 bases from V and 0 bases from J, the junction contained 4 bases not matched to a gene.

The V call is TRBV5-4, the J call TRBJ2-5, with a tentative D call TRBD1 (6 bases). The end of the DNA is better explained by TRBJ2-7, so the J call may be wrong. Per germline, CDR1 SGHNT and CDR2 YYREEE (reference sequence). The CDR3 has 15 amino acids. The CDR3 reads CASSPSGQSSYEQYF. CDR3 sequence (DNA): TGTGCCAGCAGCCCGAGCGGACAGAGCTCCTACGAGCAGTACTTC.

J is TRBJ1-5 and V is TRBV7-8; D possibly corresponds to TRBD1 (5 bases). In germline, CDR1 is SGHVS, CDR2 FQNEAQ. This CDR3 region has 15 residues. The V end lost 0 bases, the J end lost 3 bases, and 9 bases lay between the germline ends. The CDR3 bases are TGTGCCAGCAGCTTAGCGCGGGGGAACAATCAGCCCCAGCATTTT. Translating it yields CASSLARGNNQPQHF.

The V gene is TRBV7-6, the J gene TRBJ2-2; TRBD1 agrees at 10 bases. J lost 6 bases, V lost 7 bases, and 8 bases had no gene match. The V gene's germline CDR1 is SGHVS and CDR2 FNYEAQ. The CDR3 length is 15 residues. CDR3 sequence: CASNAGTGAPGELFF. In DNA, the CDR3 is TGTGCCAGCAACGCCGGGACAGGGGCCCCCGGGGAGCTGTTTTTT. The variable domain in full, with the rest retrieved from reference TRBV7-6 and TRBJ2-2, is GAGVSQSPRYKVTKRGQDVALRCDPISGHVSLYWYRQALGQGPEFLTYFNYEAQQDKSGLPNDRFSAERPEGSISTLTIQRTEQRDSAMYRCASNAGTGAPGELFFGEGSRLTVL.

This clone was counted once. The chain recombines TRBV10-3 with TRBJ1-2, with 8 bases matching TRBD1. The CDR3 runs 16 residues. Germline trimming cut 3 bases from V and 2 bases from J; bases unmatched to any gene: 8. The germline V gene has CDR1 ENHRY and CDR2 SYGVKD. The CDR3 is CAISDFRDRTNYGYTF. CDR3 DNA: TGTGCCATCAGTGATTTCCGGGACAGGACCAACTATGGCTACACCTTC.

This clone showed up just a few times. The chain couples TRBV28 to TRBJ2-1; 12 positions match TRBD2. Germline trimming cut 1 base from V and 1 base from J; bases unmatched to any gene: 11. Germline V lookup: CDR1 MDHEN, CDR2 SYDVKM. This CDR3 has 20 amino acids. The CDR3 loop reads CASSLYRGLAGIGSYNEQFF. The CDR3 DNA is TGTGCCAGCAGTTTATATAGAGGACTAGCGGGAATAGGGTCCTACAATGAGCAGTTCTTC.

J is TRBJ1-2 and V is TRBV28; D uncertain. Trimming pared 2 bases from V and 5 bases from J, leaving 9 bases between. CDR3 length: 13 amino acids. The V gene's germline CDR1 is MDHEN and CDR2 SYDVKM. CDR3: CASSLKKEYGYTF. The CDR3 DNA reads TGTGCCAGCAGTTTAAAGAAGGAGTATGGCTACACCTTC.